This T cell receptor (beta chain) was obtained from a study of T-cell memory formation after mild COVID-19. TCRdb used MiXCR to reprocess the 5' RACE reads, holding one entry per CDR3 protein. The table has 100,000 to 150,000 distinct CDR3 sequences, roughly 6% seen once. This clonotype was found a few times. Its antigen is not identified. Findings of the study overall: Cross-reactive memory seemingly joined, as some responding clones were found in pre-infection memory. The main location of contracting CD4+ clones was CM and EM, and that of contracting CD8+ clones was EMRA. Balance between CD4 and CD8 was seen in clones contracting day 15 to 85, and a CD4+ lean was seen in later expanders.

Germline-derived CDR1 and CDR2 are SGHRS and YFSETQ. This CDR3 contains 19 residues. With 4 bases clipped from V and 6 bases from J, the junction kept 19 bases outside the gene matches. This TCR derives from an adult woman who had mild COVID-19 (a few samples of this study predate the infection). Cell type and time point are not known. Sequenced sample: PBMCs or a T cell subset sorted from them (not recorded which). This sequence joins TRBV5-1 and TRBJ2-1; 10 bases map to TRBD2. CDR3 sequence reads: CASSQPTSLLAGFLNEQFF. CDR3 bases: TGCGCCAGCAGCCAACCTACTAGCCTACTAGCGGGATTTCTCAATGAGCAGTTCTTC.